The 10 T cell receptor beta chains below all came from one sample that was sequenced in a study of T cell changes during pregnancy in multiple sclerosis. The protocol was immunoSEQ multiplex PCR, while the TCRdb copy is restricted to in-frame clones and leaves out a portion. The table shows approximately 40,000 clones, with 85% to 95% occurring only once. The input for sequencing was CD4+ T cells from peripheral blood mononuclear cells, taken before pregnancy. The receptors were sampled from a female donor with multiple sclerosis, enrolled in a pregnancy study.

J is TRBJ2-5 and V is TRBV21-1; the D call in the table, TRBD1, was not verified against the DNA. TRBV21-1 is an annotated pseudogene. The CDR3 is 15 amino acids. The CDR3 region has the DNA TGTGCCAGCAGCAAAGCGGGGGACAGGGAGGAGACCCAGTACTTC. Protein product: CASSKAGDREETQYF.

This sequence joins TRBV7-2 and TRBJ2-7; D might be TRBD2 (6 bases). This CDR3 is built from 14 residues. The V end lost 5 bases, the J end lost 3 bases, and 14 bases lay between the germline ends. Germline CDR1 is SGHTA and CDR2 is FQGNSA. The CDR3 sequence is CASSPSRGFYEQYF. In DNA form, the CDR3 reads TGTGCCAGCAGCCCCTCGCGGGGATTCTACGAGCAGTACTTC.

The gene calls are TRBV6-1 and TRBJ2-2; 8 positions match TRBD1. The CDR3 spans 14 residues. After removal of 4 bases from V and 4 bases from J, the junction contained 2 bases not matched to a gene. Germline V CDR1 and CDR2: MNHNS, SASEGT. The CDR3 DNA reads as TGTGCCAGCAGTGGGACAGGGCGCACCGGGGAGCTGTTTTTT. This encodes CASSGTGRTGELFF.

The chain combines TRBV7-9 with TRBJ2-3; 11 bases map to TRBD2. The CDR3 covers 19 residues. Per germline, CDR1 SEHNR and CDR2 FQNEAQ (reference sequence). The junction had 12 bases not matched to a gene; V was cut back by 3 bases and J by 1 base. Here the CDR3 reads CASSFGLAGGVGGTDTQYF. In DNA, the CDR3 is TGTGCCAGCAGCTTTGGGCTAGCGGGAGGAGTTGGTGGCACAGATACGCAGTATTTT. Full variable domain (outside the CDR3, taken from reference TRBV7-9 and TRBJ2-3): DTGVSQNPRHKITKRGQNVTFRCDPISEHNRLYWYRQTLGQGPEFLTYFQNEAQLEKSRLLSDRFSAERPKGSFSTLEIQRTEQGDSAMYLCASSFGLAGGVGGTDTQYFGPGTRLTVL.

The chain links TRBV6-1 to TRBJ2-1; D is unresolved. Germline V gives CDR1 MNHNS, CDR2 SASEGT. V dropped 7 bases and J dropped 8 bases, with 9 bases sitting between them. The CDR3 has 11 amino acids. The CDR3 nucleotides read TGTGCCAGCACCAGAGGCGATGAGCAGTTCTTC. It is translated as CASTRGDEQFF.

The genes are TRBV5-4 and TRBJ1-1; TRBD1 agrees at 9 bases. The CDR3 is made up of 16 amino acids. Germline CDR1 SGHNT, CDR2 YYREEE (reference sequence). Germline trimming cut 4 bases from V and 4 bases from J; bases unmatched to any gene: 11. Here the CDR3 reads CASSAPGRTGVTEAFF. CDR3 coding DNA: TGTGCCAGCAGCGCGCCGGGTCGGACAGGGGTCACTGAAGCTTTCTTT.

The rearrangement links TRBV9 to TRBJ2-2; TRBD2 matches 13 bases. The V and J ends lost 7 bases and 3 bases, in that order; junction bases with no gene match: 18. Germline V lookup: CDR1 SGDLS, CDR2 YYNGEE. This CDR3 spans 20 amino acids. CDR3 in DNA: TGTGCCAGCCGCCATGGGATAAGGACTAGCGGGAGTCGAGACACCGGGGAGCTGTTTTTT. The encoded protein is CASRHGIRTSGSRDTGELFF.

This CDR3 reads CASSESPGTGFSPLHF. The CDR3 region has the DNA TGTGCCAGCAGTGAATCCCCCGGGACAGGGTTTTCACCCCTCCACTTT. The genes are TRBV25-1 and TRBJ1-6; 9 bases agree with TRBD1. The V gene end was trimmed by 1 base and the J gene end by 9 bases; junction bases not matched to a gene: 7. Germline V CDR1 and CDR2: MGHDK, SYGVNS. The CDR3 runs 16 residues.

The gene calls are TRBV6-5 and TRBJ2-7, with 7 bases matching TRBD2. V trimming: 2 bases; J trimming: 6 bases; junction bases outside the gene matches: 10. The CDR3 sequence is 15 residues long. CDR1 and CDR2 from the germline V gene are MNHEY and SVGAGI. CDR3 sequence reads: CASSYPLASALEQYF. The CDR3 DNA reads TGTGCCAGCAGTTACCCACTAGCGTCGGCTCTCGAGCAGTACTTC.

The chain uses TRBV27 and TRBJ2-2; D is uncertain. The V gene lost 7 bases and the J gene lost 3 bases, with 9 bases spanning the gap. CDR1 MNHEY and CDR2 SMNVEV come from the germline V gene (reference sequence). This CDR3 is built from 13 residues. In nucleotides, the CDR3 is TGTGCCAGCAAGAGAACCGACACCGGGGAGCTGTTTTTT. Residues: CASKRTDTGELFF.